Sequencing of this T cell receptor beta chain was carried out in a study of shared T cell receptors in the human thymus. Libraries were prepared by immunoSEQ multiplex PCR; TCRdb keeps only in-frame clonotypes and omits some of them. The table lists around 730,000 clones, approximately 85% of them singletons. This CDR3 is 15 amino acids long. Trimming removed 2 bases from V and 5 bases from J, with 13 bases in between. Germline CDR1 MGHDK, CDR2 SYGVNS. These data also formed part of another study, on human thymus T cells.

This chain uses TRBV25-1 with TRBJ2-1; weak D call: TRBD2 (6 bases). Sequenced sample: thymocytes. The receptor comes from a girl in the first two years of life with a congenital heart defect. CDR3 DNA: TGTGCCAGCAGTGAACCGCCCGCTAGCGACAATGAGCAGTTCTTC. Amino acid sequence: CASSEPPASDNEQFF.